This record concerns one T cell receptor (beta chain) sequence. The TCRbeta library incorporated unique molecular identifiers. MiXCR, run by TCRdb on the PCR reads, gives a single entry per CDR3 protein. The table has about 610,000 distinct CDR3 sequences, roughly a tenth seen once. These data originate in a study of T-cell reconstitution after alpha-beta-depleted transplantation in children. The source material was PBMCs from the stem cell graft donor, sampled from the stem cell graft. The clonotype comes from a human donor who donated a stem cell graft to a child with acute myeloid leukemia.

The CDR3: CASSLTSGRAQWETQYF. Written as DNA, the CDR3 is TGTGCCAGCAGTCTCACTAGCGGGAGGGCGCAGTGGGAGACCCAGTACTTC. The chain has TRBV27 and TRBJ2-5; 13 bases fit TRBD2. Per germline, CDR1 MNHEY and CDR2 SMNVEV (reference sequence). V lost 5 bases and J lost 5; bases outside the gene matches: 11. The CDR3 sequence is 17 residues long.